This T cell receptor beta chain stems from a study of T cell changes during pregnancy in multiple sclerosis. Data came from immunoSEQ multiplex PCR; TCRdb stores just in-frame clones and leaves some out. The repertoire holds 55,000 to 85,000 clones, about 93% seen once, with 0.29% in the top ten. Germline lookup yields CDR1 SGHAT and CDR2 FQDESV (reference sequence). The CDR3 covers 13 residues. V dropped 8 bases and J dropped 2 bases, with 12 bases sitting between them. The origin of this receptor is a female donor with multiple sclerosis, enrolled in a pregnancy study. The rearrangement joins TRBV11-1 to TRBJ1-1; D gene uncertain. Source: CD4+ T cells from peripheral blood mononuclear cells, taken after pregnancy. CDR3 coding DNA: TGTGCCAGCGGCGGGATTACCAACACTGAAGCTTTCTTT. Amino acids: CASGGITNTEAFF.